The T cell receptor (beta chain) under discussion was sequenced for a study of CD8 T cells in ankylosing spondylitis. CDR3 length: 14 amino acids. The germline V and J ends were trimmed by 6 bases and 4 bases, with 13 bases remaining between them. Per the germline V gene, CDR1 is MNHEY and CDR2 is SMNVEV (reference sequence). TCRdb re-called the 5' RACE reads through MiXCR, storing one row per CDR3 protein. The sample holds 100,000 to 150,000 distinct CDR3 sequences, about a tenth seen once. This clonotype has at least ten counts. Input material: blood, either unsorted or a sorted T cell fraction (not recorded which). This TCR came from a male donor with ankylosing spondylitis or in good health (not recorded which). The rearrangement links TRBV27 to TRBJ1-5; weak D call: TRBD1 (6 bases). The chain's CDR3 is CASSPGTPNQPQHF. DNA of the CDR3: TGTGCCAGCAGCCCCGGGACACCGAATCAGCCCCAGCATTTT.